This T cell receptor (beta chain) is from a study of blood T cell repertoires in COVID-19. Study in general: Researchers got acute and convalescent COVID-19 samples from the United States, Italy and Spain. PBMCs, B-cell-depleted T cells, or T cells provided the cDNA or gDNA that made up the material.

The authors' processing: Scientists estimated how many nucleated cells there were by amplifying reference gene primers. Some clones are missing from TCRdb's copy, which holds only in-frame ones; the method was immunoSEQ multiplex PCR. V, J and clone size derive from that table, while D and trimming were established from the DNA sequence. There are about 140,000 clones in the sample; approximately 90% occur only once, and under 6% lies in the top ten. V was cut by 2 bases and J by 0 bases, with 9 bases left in between. The CDR3 is made up of 15 amino acids. CDR1 is SGHTA, CDR2 FQGTGA, per germline. A word on this clone: Other DNA sequences within the sample encode an identical CDR3.

Sequences were obtained from peripheral blood. This chain connects TRBV7-3 to TRBJ2-3, with D perhaps matching TRBD2 (5 bases). This TCR was recovered from a human donor in a cohort sampled during active COVID-19. CDR3 coding DNA: TGTGCCAGCAGCTTAGCTGGCGGGAGCACAGATACGCAGTATTTT. Translating it yields CASSLAGGSTDTQYF.